This T cell receptor beta chain derives from a study of vaccination and CD4 T cells after COVID-19. Cultured CD4+ T-cell DNA underwent Oncomine TCR Beta short-read sequencing. TCRdb re-called the PCR reads through MiXCR, storing one row per CDR3 protein. This sample has about 21,000 distinct CDR3 sequences, with around 42% found just once. Only a few counts were recorded for this clonotype. Its antigen is still unknown. The time point was: late sampling 161 to 241 days after vaccination in a few convalescent patients. Treatment noted: roughly 11-day PBMC culture with coronavirus spike peptide pools or control peptides (ViraFEST assay). Trimming cost V 1 base and J 2 bases, with 21 bases left between them. The CDR3 covers 19 residues. Germline CDR1 is LNHNV and CDR2 is YYDKDF (reference sequence).

The starting material was CD4+ T cells from blood, cultured in vitro, obtained about 7 months after SARS-CoV-2 vaccination. The chain uses TRBV15 and TRBJ1-5; TRBD1 is a possible D gene (6 bases). This receptor was obtained from a human donor who had recovered from COVID-19. The CDR3 loop reads CATSRAGSRGKGGNQPQHF. CDR3 bases: TGTGCCACCAGCAGAGCAGGGAGCCGGGGGAAGGGGGGCAATCAGCCCCAGCATTTT.